The T cell receptor beta chain described here comes from a study of post-analysis software for immune sequencing data (dated by TCRdb to between 2014 and 2017). About the investigation overall: Recorded disease courses included relapsing-remitting, secondary progressive and progressive-relapsing multiple sclerosis, with some patients lacking subtype annotation. The multiple sclerosis patient repertoires were compared with ten to eleven previously published healthy control repertoires from donors aged 6 to 25 years. A subset of samples was prepared in parallel using single-end sample barcoding, then pooled and co-amplified after Illumina adapter ligation. The full study reports these points: Direct clustering with F measure revealed strong co-clustering of samples prepared in the same batch, which led to a batch-effect correction. A handful of TRBV segments, including TRBV5-6, TRBV5-1 and TRBV20-1, were significantly more frequent in patients than controls. The control group was slightly older than the multiple sclerosis patient group. Normalized Chao1 diversity was significantly lower in multiple sclerosis patients than controls, suggesting substantial peripheral T-cell clonal expansion.

V and J are trimmed by 5 bases and 4 bases, and the gene matches miss 10 bases of the junction. CDR1 is given as PRHDT and CDR2 as FYEKMQ, both from the germline V gene (reference sequence). Reading from cysteine to phenylalanine, the CDR3 counts 16 amino acids. Of all the DNA, just the CDR3 is kept, 48 bases in frame from base 1. To demonstrate the VDJtools post-analysis software, the study profiled TCR beta repertoires from the peripheral blood of some 13 young patients with multiple sclerosis. The multiple sclerosis patients were children and adolescents between roughly 6 and 16 years of age. Library prep was done by PCR. Instrument on record: Illumina HiSeq 2500. Unique molecular identifiers were incorporated into TCR beta cDNA libraries to reduce PCR and sequencing biases. Roughly 500,000 cDNA molecules were obtained for every 1 to 10 million input T cells, so each molecule roughly corresponded to one T cell. The patient libraries were prepared and sequenced using the same protocol as the earlier healthy control dataset. Within a given batch, samples were prepared together, multiplexed and sequenced on the same HiSeq lane. As for the authors' bioinformatics: MIGEC was used to process the raw barcoded reads, and molecular identifier groups with only a single read were discarded before consensus assembly and CDR3 extraction. VDJtools was used for post-analysis of the clonotype tables, and diversity was normalized by down-sampling every dataset to the size of the smallest sample. To correct batch-related cross-sample contamination, repertoire overlap clustering matched CDR3 amino acid sequences but not nucleotide sequences. TCRdb reran the public reads through fastp at Q25 and MiXCR, keeping productive beta chains. When rows share a CDR3 protein, they turn into one entry using the most common DNA and genes. The V and J calls here are based on TCRdb, not the publication. This sample is represented by hundreds of thousands of distinct CDR3 sequences; around 47% of them were singletons. The ten largest clones capture 1.5% to 2% of the sample.

This clonotype was seen a few times. The target of this receptor is not known. No per-base quality is available; no much larger clone lies one base away. Input material: blood. The source of this sequence is a girl aged 5 to 17 with multiple sclerosis. The sequence joins TRBV13 to TRBJ2-7, with 11 bases aligning to TRBD2. The CDR3 region: CASSALGTSGPYEQYF. The nucleotide sequence is TGTGCCAGCAGCGCCCTCGGGACTAGCGGACCATACGAGCAGTACTTC.